This T cell receptor (beta chain) was sequenced during a study of beta chain features in type 1 diabetes. Study outcomes and limitations: TCRB CDR3s were moderately but significantly shorter in Type 1 diabetes patients in all four CD4+ subsets.

The study reverse transcribed the entire isolated RNA, so it sequenced expressed TCRB transcripts. Profiling relied on immunoSEQ multiplex PCR, and the TCRdb table lists in-frame clones only, not all of them. The repertoire holds 240,000 or so clones, with around 14% as singletons. Points on this clone: Its antigen remains unknown.

Per germline, CDR1 LNHDA and CDR2 SQIVND (reference sequence). This CDR3 has 11 amino acids. Trimming took 10 bases from V and 10 from J; bases not matched to a gene: 6. The TCR comes from a man younger than 45 with type 1 diabetes. This chain uses TRBV19 with TRBJ2-1; 8 bases map to TRBD1. Sequenced sample: naive CD4+ T cells from blood. The CDR3 spells CATRTGREQFF. CDR3 bases: TGTGCCACCCGGACAGGGCGGGAGCAGTTCTTC.